This T cell receptor (beta chain) derives from a study of regulatory T cells in long-lasting Graves disease (dated by TCRdb to the early 2020s). Looking at the study overall: Newly diagnosed Graves' disease patients had taken antithyroid drugs for less than 3 months. Persistent Graves' disease patients were compared with newly diagnosed Graves' disease patients by peripheral blood TCR sequencing and RNA sequencing. The study took place in China and was registered as a clinical trial. TCR sequencing covered around 13 persistent and some 20 newly diagnosed Graves' disease patients, some 33 samples in total.

Library generation was performed with multiplex PCR. The listed sequencing device is Illumina HiSeq 4000. To build TCR beta libraries, CDR3 regions were amplified by Arm-PCR using iRepertoire HTBI primers. Before sequencing, the PCR products went through gel purification. As for the authors' bioinformatics: A total of roughly 67 TRBV and approximately 13 TRBJ segments were identified across samples and were used for gene usage analysis of CDR3 amino acid clonotypes. COPE and FqMerger were used to merge filtered high-quality paired reads into contigs. BLAST was used to align contigs to IMGT TRBV, TRBD and TRBJ reference genes, with CDR3 defined following IMGT. Highly expanded clones were defined as clonotypes with a frequency above 0.1%. Shannon entropy was used to measure repertoire diversity, and the Gini coefficient was used to measure V-J evenness. A clonotype found in more than one individual was treated as public. The public reads were run again by TCRdb, first through fastp at Q25 and then through MiXCR, and only productive beta chains were kept. Records with the same CDR3 protein are collapsed into one entry carrying the most frequent genes and DNA. The V and J calls shown here were made by TCRdb, not taken from the authors' results. The sample table lists about 320,000 distinct CDR3 sequences, 15% to 20% of them with a count of one. The ten largest clones capture about 38% of the sample.

Of note for this clonotype: This clone's antigen is unknown. No quality values exist for individual bases; no much larger clone is one base distant.

The label giving this sample's time point can be read as: newly diagnosed GD, antithyroid drugs for less than 3 months. For both TCR sequencing and RNA sequencing, RNA was extracted from PBMCs in TRIzol. Graves' disease was diagnosed according to American Thyroid Association guidelines. Recruitment of patients was carried out at an endocrinology department in Xi'an, China. Each patient gave around 9 milliliters of peripheral blood, collected in an EDTA anticoagulant tube. PBMCs were isolated by Ficoll Paque Plus density gradient separation without further T cell sorting. RNA quality was checked with an Agilent 2100 Bioanalyzer and agarose gel, and concentration with a NanoDrop 2000. What the authors observed across the whole study: Only peripheral blood was studied, because thyroid tissue, the primary lesion, was inaccessible. Compared with newly diagnosed patients, patients with persistent Graves' disease had lower TCR Shannon entropy and fewer highly expanded clones, which suggests clonal expansion. The authors noted that the small sample size was a limitation that may lower accuracy. Persistent disease showed preferential use of TRBV28, TRBJ1-2 and TRBJ2-5, whereas newly diagnosed disease favored TRBV20-1 and TRBJ2-1. Patients with persistent disease shared more public clonotypes (about 3,000) than newly diagnosed patients did (approximately 990). Sequencing and analysis were limited to the TCR beta chain.

The V and J ends are trimmed by 3 bases and 6 bases, leaving 12 bases between them. The germline V gene encodes CDR1 SGDLS and CDR2 YYNGEE. Reading from cysteine to phenylalanine, the CDR3 counts 14 amino acids. This entry keeps only the CDR3 DNA: 42 bases, framed from base 1. The chain uses TRBV9 and TRBJ2-2; perhaps TRBD2 is the D gene, with 7 bases matching. Sequencing was performed on peripheral blood mononuclear cells (PBMCs), taken at new diagnosis, from a patient treated with antithyroid drugs. This receptor was taken from a female donor with Graves disease. The CDR3 corresponds to CASSGQAGAGELFF. The DNA sequence is TGTGCCAGCAGCGGACAGGCGGGGGCCGGGGAGCTGTTTTTT.